This entry describes one T cell receptor beta chain. Its antigen is not yet known. No base qualities exist here, and no much larger clone lies one base off it. The CDR3 regions of human TCRbeta chains were analyzed by immunosequencing. Processing in the source paper ran as follows. TCRs in the repertoires were matched against a reference library of SARS-CoV-2-specific TCRs that had been generated with the MIRA antigen-specificity platform. Breadth meant the fraction of unique TCRs that were SARS-CoV-2-associated, whereas depth meant the fraction of total T cells that were SARS-CoV-2-associated. Using the MIRA data, each spike-specific TCR was assigned both to the spike region to which the TCR was reactive and to a CD4 or CD8 class. Log10-transformed breadth and depth values were compared by one-way ANOVA with Sidak's multiple comparisons tests. TCRdb stores this immuneACCESS table with in-frame sequences only. Part of the clones is absent; in the studies checked, under half of the shortfall reflects unresolved V genes, and no reason is known for the rest. V and J calls and clone size are those listed in that table; D and trimming were worked out from the DNA. For this sample there are 90,000 to 120,000 clones; 87% appear just once. About 5% of the sample goes to the ten largest clones.

The data belong to a study of T cell responses to AZD1222 COVID-19 vaccine (dated by TCRdb to about 2021). Regarding the study in general: A total of 233 trial participants underwent TCR sequencing, of whom roughly 210 received two doses of AZD1222 and roughly 25 received two doses of the MenACWY control vaccine. Enrollment into the trials was organized by age into subgroups of 18-55, 56-69 and 70-plus years, and those subgroups contained about 150, 27 and 61 TCR-sequenced participants, respectively.

Broader findings and caveats from the paper: No day 14 peak-response samples were available, so repertoires were characterized only after the peak T cell response. Conclusions about previously exposed vaccinees are limited because only six or seven AZD1222 recipients were SARS-CoV-2 seropositive at baseline. A significant rise in spike-specific TCR breadth and depth was observed after two AZD1222 doses relative to day 0 and relative to MenACWY recipients. Participants were mostly white British, with more females than males. The authors suggested clonal diversity may have been underestimated. Reportedly, close to half of the unique spike-specific TCRs recognized epitopes lying outside the regions that are mutated in the B.1.351 and B.1.1.7 variants. In the small 56-69-year group, the increase in depth fell short of significance, most likely because of low power. The whole spike protein was spanned by vaccine-associated CD4 TCRs, and dominant responses were seen in regions 160-218 and 743-854.

Trimming removed 5 bases from V and 3 bases from J; the gene matches leave 4 bases unexplained. Based on the germline V gene (reference sequence), the CDR1 and CDR2 sequences are GTSNPN and SVGIG. The CDR3 numbers 13 residues from cysteine through phenylalanine. Here the CDR3 DNA is all that survives: 39 bases in frame from base 1. This specimen's time point label, interpreted: about 28 days (+/-7) after the second vaccine dose. AZD1222 recipients given second doses at about 4 weeks or at about 12 weeks were pooled, since spike-specific TCR depth and breadth were not found to differ between the two schedules. Vaccinee samples were obtained from the UK trials COV001 and COV002, which included a single-blind randomized controlled phase 2/3 trial of AZD1222 (ChAdOx1 nCoV-19) in healthy adults. For TCRbeta chain sequencing, PBMC samples were collected from trial participants at day 0 and at day 28 after the second dose.

This sequence uses TRBV30 and TRBJ2-7, and TRBD2 matches 10 of the central bases. This TCR came from an adult who received the AZD1222 COVID-19 vaccine. This material consisted of peripheral blood, taken 28 days after the second AZD1222 dose. In nucleotide form, the sequence is TGTGCCTGGGCTAGCGGGGGAGGCTACGAGCAGTACTTC. Its protein is CAWASGGGYEQYF.